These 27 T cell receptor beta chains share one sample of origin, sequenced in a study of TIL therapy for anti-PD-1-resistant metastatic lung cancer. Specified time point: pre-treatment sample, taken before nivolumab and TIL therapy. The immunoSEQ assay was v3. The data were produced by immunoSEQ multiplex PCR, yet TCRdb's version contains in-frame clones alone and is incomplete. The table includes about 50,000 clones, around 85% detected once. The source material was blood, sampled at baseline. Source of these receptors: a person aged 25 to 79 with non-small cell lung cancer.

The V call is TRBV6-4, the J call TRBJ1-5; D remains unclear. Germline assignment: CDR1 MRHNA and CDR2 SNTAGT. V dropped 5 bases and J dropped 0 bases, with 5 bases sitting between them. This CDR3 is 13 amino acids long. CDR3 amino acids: CASSPDSNQPQHF. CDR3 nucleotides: TGTGCCAGCAGTCCAGATAGCAATCAGCCCCAGCATTTT.

CDR3 loop: CASSASHEQYF. The CDR3 region has the DNA TGTGCCAGCAGCGCAAGTCACGAGCAGTACTTC. The chain links TRBV3-1 (or the pseudogene TRBV3-2) to TRBJ2-7; no reliable D call. Germline V CDR1 and CDR2: LGHDT, YNNKEL (reference sequence). Trimming removed 5 bases at V and 5 bases at J, with 7 bases between. This CDR3 has 11 residues.

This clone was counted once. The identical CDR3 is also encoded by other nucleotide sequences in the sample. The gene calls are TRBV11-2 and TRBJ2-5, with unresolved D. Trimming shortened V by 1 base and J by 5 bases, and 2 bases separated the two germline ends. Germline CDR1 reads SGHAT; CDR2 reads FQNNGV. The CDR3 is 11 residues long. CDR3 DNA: TGTGCCAGCAGCTTAGGGGAGACCCAGTACTTC. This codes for CASSLGETQYF.

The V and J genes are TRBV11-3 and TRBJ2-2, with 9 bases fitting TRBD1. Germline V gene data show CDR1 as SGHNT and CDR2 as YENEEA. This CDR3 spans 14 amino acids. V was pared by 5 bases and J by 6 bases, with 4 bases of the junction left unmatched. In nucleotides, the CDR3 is TGTGCCAGCAGCAGGGGACAGGGAGCCGGGGAGCTGTTTTTT. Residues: CASSRGQGAGELFF.

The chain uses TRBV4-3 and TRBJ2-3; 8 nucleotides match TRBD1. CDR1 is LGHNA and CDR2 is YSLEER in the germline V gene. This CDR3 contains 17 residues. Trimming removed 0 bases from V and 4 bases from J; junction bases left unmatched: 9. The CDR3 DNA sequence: TGCGCCAGCAGCCAAGATGCAGGACAGGGTTTCGCAGATACGCAGTATTTT. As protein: CASSQDAGQGFADTQYF.

The CDR3 DNA is TGCGCCAGCAGCCAAAAACTCAGGGAAGCCTACGAGCAGTACTTC. Protein product: CASSQKLREAYEQYF. The chain employs TRBV4-3 and TRBJ2-7, with D possibly matching TRBD1 (5 bases). Germline V gene sequence: CDR1 LGHNA, CDR2 YSLEER. Trimming removed 2 bases from V and 2 bases from J, with 13 bases in between. This CDR3 is 15 amino acids long.

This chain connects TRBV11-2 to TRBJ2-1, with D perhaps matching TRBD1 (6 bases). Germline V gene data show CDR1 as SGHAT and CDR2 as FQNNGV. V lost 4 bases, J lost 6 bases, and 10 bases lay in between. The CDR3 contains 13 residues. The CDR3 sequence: CASSSTGINEQFF. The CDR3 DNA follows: TGTGCCAGCAGCTCTACAGGGATCAATGAGCAGTTCTTC.

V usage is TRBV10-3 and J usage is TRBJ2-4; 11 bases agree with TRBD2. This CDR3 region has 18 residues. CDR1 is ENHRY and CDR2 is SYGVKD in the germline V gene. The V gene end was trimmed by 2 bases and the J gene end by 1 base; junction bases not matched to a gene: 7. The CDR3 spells CAISEGLAGLRAKNIQYF. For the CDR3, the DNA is TGTGCCATCAGTGAGGGACTAGCGGGCCTCCGGGCCAAAAACATTCAGTACTTC.

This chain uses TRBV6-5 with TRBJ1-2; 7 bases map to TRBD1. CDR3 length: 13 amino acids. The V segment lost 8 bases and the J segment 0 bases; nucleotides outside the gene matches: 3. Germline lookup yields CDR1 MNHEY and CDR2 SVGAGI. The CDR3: CASLGTANYGYTF. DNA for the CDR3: TGTGCCAGCCTCGGGACAGCTAACTATGGCTACACCTTC.

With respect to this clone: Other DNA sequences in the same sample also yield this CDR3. DNA of the CDR3: TGTGCCAGCTCACCACCCGGGACTAGCAACTACGAGCAGTACTTC. This codes for CASSPPGTSNYEQYF. The J gene is TRBJ2-7, the V gene TRBV18; 9 positions match TRBD2. CDR1 and CDR2 (germline): KGHSH, LQKENI. J was trimmed by 3 bases and V by 0 bases; bases with no gene match: 3. This CDR3 has 15 amino acids.

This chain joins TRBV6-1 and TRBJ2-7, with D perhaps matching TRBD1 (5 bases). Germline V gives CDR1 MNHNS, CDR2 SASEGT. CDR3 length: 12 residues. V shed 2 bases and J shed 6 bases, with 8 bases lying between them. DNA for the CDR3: TGTGCCAGCAGTGAATCAGGGTTCGAGCAGTACTTC. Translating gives CASSESGFEQYF.

Here the CDR3 DNA reads TGTGCCAGCTCACCACTAACTATCACTGAAGCTTTCTTT. Protein sequence: CASSPLTITEAFF. The chain joins TRBV18 to TRBJ1-1; D unresolved. Trimming left V 1 base short and J 4 bases short, with 7 bases between. This CDR3 spans 13 amino acids. The germline CDR1 and CDR2 sequences are KGHSH and LQKENI.

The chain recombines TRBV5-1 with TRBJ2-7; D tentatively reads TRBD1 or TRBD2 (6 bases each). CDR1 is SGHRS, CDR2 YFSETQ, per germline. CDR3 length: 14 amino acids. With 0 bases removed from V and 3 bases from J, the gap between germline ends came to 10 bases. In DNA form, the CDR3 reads TGCGCCAGCAGCTTGGCGGGGGCCAGCTACGAGCAGTACTTC. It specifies CASSLAGASYEQYF.

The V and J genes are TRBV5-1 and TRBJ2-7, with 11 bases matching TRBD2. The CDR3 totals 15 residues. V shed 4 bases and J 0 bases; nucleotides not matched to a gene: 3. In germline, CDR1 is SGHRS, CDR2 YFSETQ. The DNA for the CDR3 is TGCGCCAGCAGCGAAACTAGCGGGAGCTCCTACGAGCAGTACTTC. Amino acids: CASSETSGSSYEQYF. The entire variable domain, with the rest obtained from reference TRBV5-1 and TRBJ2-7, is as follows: KAGVTQTPRYLIKTRGQQVTLSCSPISGHRSVSWYQQTPGQGLQFLFEYFSETQRNKGNFPGRFSGRQFSNSRSEMNVSTLELGDSALYLCASSETSGSSYEQYFGPGTRLTVT.

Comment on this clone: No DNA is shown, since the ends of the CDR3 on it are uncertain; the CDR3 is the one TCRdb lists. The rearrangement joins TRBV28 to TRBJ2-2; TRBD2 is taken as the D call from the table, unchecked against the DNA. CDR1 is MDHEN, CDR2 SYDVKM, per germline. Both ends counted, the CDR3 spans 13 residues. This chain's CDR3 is CASSTSGAGELFF.

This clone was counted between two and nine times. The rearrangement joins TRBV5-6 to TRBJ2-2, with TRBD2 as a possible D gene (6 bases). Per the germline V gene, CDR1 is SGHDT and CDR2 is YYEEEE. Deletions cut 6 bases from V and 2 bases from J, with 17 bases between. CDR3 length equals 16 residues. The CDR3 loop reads CASMEGGRTNTGELFF. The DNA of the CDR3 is TGTGCCAGCATGGAGGGAGGACGTACAAACACCGGGGAGCTGTTTTTT.

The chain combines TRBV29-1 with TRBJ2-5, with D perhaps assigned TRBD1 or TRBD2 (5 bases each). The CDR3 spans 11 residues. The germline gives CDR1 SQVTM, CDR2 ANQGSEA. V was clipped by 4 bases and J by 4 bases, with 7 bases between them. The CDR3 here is CSVGDAETQYF. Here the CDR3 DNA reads TGCAGCGTTGGGGACGCAGAGACCCAGTACTTC.

CDR3 bases: TGTGCCAGCAGTTTCCCCCCGCGGGTTTGGAACACTGAAGCTTTCTTT. This gives the protein CASSFPPRVWNTEAFF. This chain connects TRBV28 to TRBJ1-1, with no clear D. In germline, CDR1 is MDHEN, CDR2 SYDVKM. Trimming pared 3 bases from V and 1 base from J, leaving 15 bases between. This CDR3 is 16 amino acids long.

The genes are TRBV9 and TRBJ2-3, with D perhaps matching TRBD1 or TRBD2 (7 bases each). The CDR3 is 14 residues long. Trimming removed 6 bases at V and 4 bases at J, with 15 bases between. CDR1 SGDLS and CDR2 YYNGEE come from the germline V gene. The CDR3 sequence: CASTLTGRADTQYF. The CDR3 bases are TGTGCCAGCACCTTGACAGGGAGGGCAGATACGCAGTATTTT.

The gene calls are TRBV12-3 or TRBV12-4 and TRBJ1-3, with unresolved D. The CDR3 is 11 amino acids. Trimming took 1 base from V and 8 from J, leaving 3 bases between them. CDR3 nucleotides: TGTGCCAGCAGTTTAGGTGACACCATATATTTT. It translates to CASSLGDTIYF.

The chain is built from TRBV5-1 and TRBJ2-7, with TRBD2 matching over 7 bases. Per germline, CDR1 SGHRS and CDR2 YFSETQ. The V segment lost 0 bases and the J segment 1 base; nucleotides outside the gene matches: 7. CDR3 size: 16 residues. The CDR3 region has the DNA TGCGCCAGCAGCTTGGTTTCTCTAGCGGTATCCTACGAGCAGTACTTC. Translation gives CASSLVSLAVSYEQYF.

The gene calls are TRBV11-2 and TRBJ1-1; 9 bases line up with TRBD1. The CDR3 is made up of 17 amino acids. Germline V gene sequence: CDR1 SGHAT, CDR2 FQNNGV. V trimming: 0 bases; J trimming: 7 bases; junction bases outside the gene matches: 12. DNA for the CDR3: TGTGCCAGCAGCTTAGATTGGGGACAGGGAATCGGCGTTGAAGCTTTCTTT. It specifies CASSLDWGQGIGVEAFF.

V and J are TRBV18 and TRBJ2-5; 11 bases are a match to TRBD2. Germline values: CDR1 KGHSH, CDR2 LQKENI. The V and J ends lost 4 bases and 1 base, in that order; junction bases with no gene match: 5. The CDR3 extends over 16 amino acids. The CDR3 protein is CASSLRLAGTQETQYF. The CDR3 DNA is TGTGCCAGCTCACTCCGACTAGCGGGGACCCAAGAGACCCAGTACTTC.

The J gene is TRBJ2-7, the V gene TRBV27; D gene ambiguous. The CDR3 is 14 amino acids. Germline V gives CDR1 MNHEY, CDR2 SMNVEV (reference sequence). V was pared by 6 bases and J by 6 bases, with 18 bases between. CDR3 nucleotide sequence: TGTGCCAGCAGACCCCTCGGACGAGGTTTCGAGCAGTACTTC. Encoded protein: CASRPLGRGFEQYF.

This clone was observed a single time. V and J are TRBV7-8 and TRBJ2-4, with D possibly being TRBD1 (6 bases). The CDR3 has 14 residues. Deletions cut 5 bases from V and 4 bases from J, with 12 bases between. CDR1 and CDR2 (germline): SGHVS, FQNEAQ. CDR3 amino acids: CASSKGDGKNIQYF. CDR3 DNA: TGTGCCAGCAGCAAGGGGGACGGAAAAAACATTCAGTACTTC.

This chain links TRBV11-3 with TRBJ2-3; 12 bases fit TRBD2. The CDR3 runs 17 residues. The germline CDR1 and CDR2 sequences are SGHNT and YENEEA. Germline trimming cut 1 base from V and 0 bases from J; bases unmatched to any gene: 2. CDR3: CASSLGGTSGSTDTQYF. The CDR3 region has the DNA TGTGCCAGCAGCTTAGGCGGGACTAGCGGGAGCACAGATACGCAGTATTTT.

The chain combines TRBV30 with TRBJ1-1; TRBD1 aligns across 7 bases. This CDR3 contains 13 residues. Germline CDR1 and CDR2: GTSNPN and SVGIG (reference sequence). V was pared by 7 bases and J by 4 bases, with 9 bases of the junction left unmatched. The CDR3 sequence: CALQGTESTEAFF. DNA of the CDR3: TGTGCCTTACAGGGGACCGAAAGCACTGAAGCTTTCTTT.